Following are 12 T cell receptor beta chains from one sample sequenced in a study of blood T cell repertoires in COVID-19. Assay: immunoSEQ multiplex PCR; the TCRdb copy retains only in-frame clones and omits some. This sample has about 98,000 clones; 81% occur once, and the top ten carry around 10%. What was sequenced was peripheral blood. Receptors were obtained from a woman aged 80 or older with acute or convalescent COVID-19.

V is TRBV5-4 and J is TRBJ2-5; 12 nucleotides match TRBD1. Germline V gene data show CDR1 as SGHNT and CDR2 as YYREEE (reference sequence). CDR3 length: 15 residues. The ends lost 4 bases at V and 4 bases at J; junction bases unmatched: 5. CDR3 DNA sequence: TGTGCCAGCAGCCCTCGGGACAGGGGGCTAGAGACCCAGTACTTC. This sequence encodes CASSPRDRGLETQYF.

Written as DNA, the CDR3 is TGTGCCAGCAGCTTGGCCAACAGAGCGAACACTGAAGCTTTCTTT. This encodes CASSLANRANTEAFF. This sequence joins TRBV5-4 and TRBJ1-1; D not certain. Germline values: CDR1 SGHNT, CDR2 YYREEE (reference sequence). V lost 0 bases and J 1 base, leaving 10 bases between the germline ends. The CDR3 has 15 residues.

J is TRBJ1-6 and V is TRBV3-1 (or the pseudogene TRBV3-2); a weak D match, TRBD1 (6 bases). Trimming took 0 bases from V and 4 from J, leaving 13 bases between them. Per germline, CDR1 LGHDT and CDR2 YNNKEL (reference sequence). The CDR3 loop spans 17 amino acids. The CDR3 loop reads CASSQEAQGRYNSPLHF. DNA of the CDR3: TGTGCCAGCAGCCAAGAGGCACAGGGCAGGTATAATTCACCCCTCCACTTT.

The chain carries TRBV3-1 (or the pseudogene TRBV3-2) and TRBJ1-1, with 9 bases fitting TRBD1. Unmatched junction bases numbered 4, after V lost 4 bases and J lost 1 base. Germline lookup yields CDR1 LGHDT and CDR2 YNNKEL (reference sequence). The length of the CDR3 is 15 residues. The CDR3 protein is CASSRTGVRNTEAFF. In DNA form, the CDR3 reads TGTGCCAGCAGCCGGACAGGGGTACGGAACACTGAAGCTTTCTTT.

This clone occurred a few times. The gene calls are TRBV7-2 and TRBJ2-6; possibly TRBD1 for D (5 bases). Trimming removed 5 bases from V and 0 bases from J, with 11 bases in between. The CDR3 contains 16 residues. Germline V gene lookup returns CDR1 SGHTA and CDR2 FQGNSA. CDR3 sequence (DNA): TGTGCCAGCAGCACACCGACAGTCTCTGGGGCCAACGTCCTGACTTTC. This sequence encodes CASSTPTVSGANVLTF. The full variable domain, its missing parts supplied by reference TRBV7-2 and TRBJ2-6, is GAGVSQSPSNKVTEKGKDVELRCDPISGHTALYWYRQSLGQGLEFLIYFQGNSAPDKSGLPSDRFSAERTGGSVSTLTIQRTQQEDSAVYLCASSTPTVSGANVLTFGAGSRLTVL.

V usage is TRBV11-2 and J usage is TRBJ2-3; 10 bases line up with TRBD1. The V segment lost 4 bases and the J segment 10 bases; nucleotides outside the gene matches: 11. Germline V lookup: CDR1 SGHAT, CDR2 FQNNGV. CDR3 length equals 15 residues. The CDR3 DNA is TGTGCCAGCAGCTCCCGGGACAGGGGCAAGGGTGCGCAGTATTTT. This codes for CASSSRDRGKGAQYF.

The chain has TRBV15 and TRBJ2-3; no clear D. V lost 2 bases and J lost 3, with 9 bases in between. The CDR3 length is 14 residues. The V gene's germline CDR1 is LNHNV and CDR2 YYDKDF (reference sequence). CDR3 sequence (DNA): TGTGCCACCAGCAGATTCGAACTAACAGATACGCAGTATTTT. It is translated as CATSRFELTDTQYF. Based on the CDR3 plus reference TRBV15 and TRBJ2-3, the full variable domain is DAMVIQNPRYQVTQFGKPVTLSCSQTLNHNVMYWYQQKSSQAPKLLFHYYDKDFNNEADTPDNFQSRRPNTSFCFLDIRSPGLGDTAMYLCATSRFELTDTQYFGPGTRLTVL.

The J gene is TRBJ1-6, the V gene TRBV18; maybe TRBD1 (5 bases). The CDR3 spans 13 residues. Trimming took 5 bases from V and 6 from J, leaving 8 bases between them. Germline V lookup: CDR1 KGHSH, CDR2 LQKENI. The CDR3 protein is CASSTDSNSPLHF. The CDR3 nucleotides are TGTGCCAGCTCAACTGACAGTAATTCACCCCTCCACTTT.

The gene calls are TRBV19 and TRBJ2-4; D gene unclear. Germline CDR1 is LNHDA and CDR2 is SQIVND (reference sequence). Trimming cost V 2 bases and J 2 bases, with 7 bases left between them. The CDR3 consists of 14 residues. CDR3 sequence reads: CASSIKEPKNIQYF. DNA of the CDR3: TGTGCCAGTAGTATAAAGGAGCCCAAAAACATTCAGTACTTC.

This clone came up once. The rearrangement uses TRBV6-1 and TRBJ1-2, with unresolved D. CDR3 length: 15 residues. V was trimmed by 2 bases and J by 5 bases, leaving 15 bases between them. The V gene's germline CDR1 is MNHNS and CDR2 SASEGT. In nucleotides, the CDR3 is TGTGCCAGCAGTGAATTTAGGACGGGGAGTTATGGCTACACCTTC. This translates into CASSEFRTGSYGYTF.

This clone was observed a single time. The chain uses TRBV6-2 or TRBV6-3 and TRBJ1-2; D not certain. The CDR3 contains 13 residues. Deletions cut 4 bases from V and 13 bases from J, with 19 bases between. Per germline, CDR1 MNHEY and CDR2 SVGEGT. In DNA, the CDR3 is TGTGCCAGCAGTTTCCAGACCCCCCTGAGGTGCACCTTC. This translates into CASSFQTPLRCTF.

A remark on this clone: A read error may account for a junction end that differs from germline. This sequence joins TRBV18 and TRBJ1-1; D gene unclear. Germline CDR1 is KGHSH and CDR2 is LQKENI. This CDR3 has 13 amino acids. CDR3 DNA: TGTGCCAGCTCCCCACTCATGAACACTGAAGCTTTCTTT. Translated, it gives CASSPLMNTEAFF.